This TCR beta chain is from a study of cytomegalovirus exposure and HLA in healthy donors (dated by TCRdb to the late 2010s). Turning to the overall study: An earlier analysis of a few hundred of the donors reported 276 Gb of sequence data and 117 million unique TCR beta sequences obtained from about 179 million T cells. Roughly 300 gigabases of sequencing data and 78 million or so unique TCR sequences were included in an early release covering about 700 HLA-typed donors. The genetic ancestry cluster associated with self-reported Caucasian donors included 70% to 85% of the approximately 400 genotyped donors. The aim of the study was to test whether cataloging public T cell receptors could identify signatures of past pathogen exposure. The study used immunosequencing to profile the T cell repertoires of several hundred subjects and linked those repertoires to cytomegalovirus serostatus. Besides the first cohort of roughly 660 subjects, a separate validation cohort made up of 120 different subjects was used. High-throughput TCR immunosequencing, statistical association of individual TCRs with disease status, and machine learning were combined to predict cytomegalovirus infection status. A later analysis re-analyzed previously published TCR beta repertoires from 500 to 700 donors and added high-resolution HLA genotyping to study TCR occurrence patterns. The later analysis used no new phenotypic data to find candidate immune exposures, relying instead on TCR beta sequences and their occurrence across donors. To decide whether each TCR beta V gene segment behaved as functional or pseudogenic, an earlier analysis of fewer than 750 of the donors relied on high-throughput TCR beta sequencing. Donor age, sex, ethnicity and CMV serostatus were compiled alongside the repertoire data. Genome-wide SNP genotypes for about 65% of the 666 donors were used in a later genetic analysis, which treated that subset as a discovery cohort. All discovery cohort repertoires had been generated using a single sequencing platform. HLA typing covered class I and class II loci at four-digit resolution. The number of typed donors differed by locus: about 620-640 for A, B, C, DRB1 and DQB1; 500 to 550 for DQA1; approximately 600 for DPA1; and around 490 for DPB1. Because of strong linkage in the cohort, five DR-DQ haplotypes were treated as single units for association and clustering. Among a few hundred genotyped donors of the cohort, an average of 235,054 unique TCR beta nucleotide sequences were sequenced per donor, roughly 20% of them non-productive.

As concerns this clone: The clone's antigen remains unknown. No much larger clone exists at a distance of one base, and base qualities are not known.

The CDR3 sequence holds 16 residues, the cysteine and phenylalanine included. Only the CDR3 portion is preserved as DNA: 48 bases, with reading frame beginning at the first base. V was cut back by 2 bases and J by 3 bases, leaving a gap of 13 bases between them. The germline V gene gives CDR1 as MNHEY and CDR2 as SVGAGI. Results and caveats for the whole study, not just this receptor: CMV serostatus was the only immune exposure information available for the cohort. A group of highly shared sequence variants was considered likely to be a technical artifact of the sequencing pipeline. Some IMGT-functional V segments, including TRBV6-2 and TRBV6-3, could not be distinguished by the 87-base-pair reads and were therefore excluded. Correlated functional status among segregating V segments might reflect linkage disequilibrium, but an unknown experimental factor could not be ruled out. V-gene and J-gene trimming of TCR beta chains was associated with a missense DCLRE1C variant in a later genetic analysis, and the association was replicated in an independent cohort. It was suggested by the authors that the approach could potentially be generalized to other disease states and immunological phenotypes. Three of the identified cytomegalovirus-associated TCR beta chains were confirmed in vitro to be specific for cytomegalovirus antigens. A later analysis found that most CMV-associated TCR beta chains appeared HLA-restricted, with HLA associations seemingly driven largely by CMV exposure. While some public TCRs were present in many individuals, most TCR sequences turned up only very rarely across donors. Because HLA typing was unavailable for some donors at each locus, only the typed subset was used in association tests. Only TCR beta chains were sequenced in this cohort, and the absence of alpha or paired-chain data limited detectable features. Broadly in line with IMGT annotations, most TCR beta V segments showed up in productive rearrangements about 87% or about 30% of the time in an earlier analysis of 587 of the donors. According to a later genetic analysis, donors in an Asian-associated ancestry cluster had fewer N-insertions in productive TCRs than the approximately 610-donor mean. Roughly 17 rarely observed V segments, including chromosome 9 orphons, were excluded from the earlier analysis of a few hundred of the donors because counts were too low. Roughly uniform sequencing depth across donors was assumed in presence/absence analyses, although this assumption may not hold. At a false discovery rate of 0.05, a later analysis linked some 17,000 TCR beta sequences to specific HLA alleles. A later analysis reported that several top co-occurrence clusters appeared linked to parvovirus B19, influenza, CMV and Epstein-Barr virus. In the study, around 160 TCR beta chains were listed as associated with cytomegalovirus. Strong co-occurrence of HLA alleles, especially DR and DQ, made assigning TCR associations to individual alleles difficult. A further reported finding was that TCR beta sequences accurately predicted the HLA-A and HLA-B alleles for most subjects in the first cohort. According to a later analysis, TCR association rates differed among HLA loci, with DRB1 alleles showing the most associated TCRs and HLA-C alleles showing the fewest. In both the original and validation cohorts, the classifier was reported to diagnose cytomegalovirus status with high specificity and sensitivity. In a later analysis, HLA-associated TCR beta chains were found to be more clonally expanded and to have lower generation probabilities than equally common non-associated chains.

The cohort consisted of 600 to 700 healthy bone marrow donors. At the time of sampling, every cohort member was nominally healthy, though immune exposures that went unrecorded were likely present. The donor was CMV seronegative and belonged to the group of more than 300 seronegative cohort members. Each donor provided a peripheral blood sample, and peripheral blood mononuclear cells were used for TCR beta sequencing. The Qiagen DNeasy Blood Extraction Kit was used to extract genomic DNA from the blood cell samples. The receptor library was made with the immunoSEQ multiplex PCR assay. For the multiplex PCR, a mixture combining 60 forward primers for TCR Vbeta segments and 13 reverse primers for TCR Jbeta segments was used. The CDR3 region of rearranged TCR beta genes was amplified from genomic DNA with a multiplex PCR assay. The Illumina HiSeq System was used to sequence the amplified TCR beta libraries as 87-base-pair reads. In the authors' own workflow: Across the 500 to 850 repertoires, a later analysis counted 80 million or so unique TCR beta chains, around 10 million of which were shared by at least two donors. Raw reads were error-corrected and collapsed into unique sequences with a nearest-neighbor algorithm that merged closely related sequences to remove PCR and sequencing errors. CDR3 sequences were aligned to IMGT reference sequences to assign V, D and J gene segments. For a sequence to be retained, at least a six-nucleotide match to both a V gene segment and a J gene segment was required. Rearrangements were called productive when the CDR3 lacked stop codons and stayed in frame with V and J; all others were non-productive. Following IMGT convention, CDR3 was defined as the stretch from the second conserved V-encoded cysteine to the conserved J-encoded phenylalanine. The earlier analysis of around 640 of the donors excluded sequences that lacked an unambiguous match to a single V gene segment. An earlier analysis of a few hundred of the donors classified V segments as functional when productive rearrangements were above 56.7% and as segregating when the standard deviation between donors was above 5%. To diagnose cytomegalovirus status from the catalog of TCR beta chain sequences, a statistical classification framework was built. In a later analysis, V and J genes were assigned by comparing TCR nucleotide sequences against IMGT/GENE-DB human TR gene sequences. In a later analysis, CDR3 sequences and most-parsimonious VDJ recombination scenarios were assigned using the TCRdist pipeline. In a later analysis, each TCR beta chain was defined by its CDR3 amino acid sequence together with its V-gene family, and reads without a unique V-gene family were excluded. As a way to deal with suspected cross-contamination and a sequencing artifact, a later analysis dropped 450 to 600 nucleotide sequences that were highly shared and had low generation probability. In a later analysis, a clonal expansion index for each public chain was calculated from normalized within-repertoire ranks of inferred template counts. In a later analysis, generation probabilities were computed with a VDJ recombination model fitted to out-of-frame rearrangements, and the resulting probabilities were checked against IGoR. Hypergeometric tests were used in a later analysis to score TCR-TCR, TCR-HLA and TCR-CMV co-occurrence, with a repertoire-size bias correction applied to the TCR pairs. To estimate false discovery rates, a later analysis permuted the HLA or CMV assignments 20 times. A later analysis grouped co-occurring TCRs with DBSCAN, adding TCRdist sequence similarity when clustering within HLA-allele-positive subsets. Repertoires with fewer than 30,000 or more than 120,000 public chains were left out of co-occurrence clustering, as were several repertoires with anomalous nucleotide sharing. In its TCRdb copy, this immuneACCESS table keeps in-frame sequences only and misses some clones. Where compared with another copy, unresolved V genes explain less than half of these, and the others have no known cause. V and J calls and clone size follow that table, whereas D and trimming were derived from the DNA. The sample table records about 200,000 clones; roughly 80% of these occur just once. Roughly 0.22% of the sample belongs to the ten largest clones.

The sequence derives from a girl aged 2 to 10 in good health and CMV-seronegative. Recombination connected TRBV6-5 to TRBJ2-2; TRBD1 is a possible D gene, resting on 6 matching bases. Sequences were obtained from PBMCs. The CDR3 protein sequence reads: CASSYLPDRYTGELFF. The DNA is as follows: TGTGCCAGCAGTTACCTACCGGACAGATACACCGGGGAGCTGTTTTTT.